There are many counts of the clone carrying this TCR beta chain. The data stem from a study of T cells in Graves' hyperthyroidism and ophthalmopathy. Germline CDR1 reads SGHVS; CDR2 reads FQNEAQ. The J segment lost 4 bases and the V segment lost 7 bases, leaving 8 bases of the junction unmatched. The CDR3 has 15 amino acids. Amplified regions were TCR beta CDR3 sequences from RNA transcripts. First-round RT-PCR of the TCR CDR3 relied on the HTBI primer set. TCRdb itself ran the multiplex PCR reads through MiXCR, one entry per CDR3 protein. This sample has hundreds of thousands of distinct CDR3 sequences, with approximately 15% found just once.

This clonotype was sampled from a woman between 40 and 50 years old with Graves' ophthalmopathy. Specimen: blood. The J gene is TRBJ2-5, the V gene TRBV7-8; 11 nucleotides line up with TRBD1. CDR3 amino acids: CASILAGQGAETQYF. The CDR3 DNA is TGTGCCAGCATCCTCGCCGGACAGGGGGCAGAGACCCAGTACTTC.